The rows below give T cell receptor beta chains drawn from one sample of a study of blood T cell repertoires in COVID-19. Produced via immunoSEQ multiplex PCR; TCRdb's table is partial and in-frame only. Of some 260,000 clones listed, about 73% were seen once; the top ten hold approximately 3.2%. Source material: peripheral blood. The receptors shown here come from a woman of 80 years or more with acute or convalescent COVID-19. Each CDR3 is given with its conserved first and last residue. The order of the fields is CDR3 protein, CDR3 DNA, clone size, J gene, V gene, D gene. The D gene is left open where the match is weak. Only part of the rows carry a size: once, few, many, or a class if the clone is expanded.

CDR3: CASSERGLSETQYF; DNA: TGTGCCAGCAGTGAAAGAGGGTTATCAGAGACCCAGTACTTC; size: NA; J: TRBJ2-5; V: TRBV2; D: NA
CDR3: CASSPNRVIPDTQYF; DNA: TGCGCCAGCAGCCCCAACAGGGTTATCCCAGATACGCAGTATTTT; size: NA; J: TRBJ2-3; V: TRBV5-1; D: NA
CDR3: CASSLRTGLNSPLHF; DNA: TGTGCCAGCAGCTTGCGGACAGGCTTAAATTCACCCCTCCACTTT; size: NA; J: TRBJ1-6; V: TRBV5-8; D: TRBD1
CDR3: CASSQGPGLDLYEQYF; DNA: TGTGCCAGCAGCCAAGGGCCGGGACTAGACCTCTACGAGCAGTACTTC; size: once; J: TRBJ2-7; V: TRBV4-2; D: TRBD2
CDR3: CSATRGIDYTF; DNA: TGCAGTGCCACCAGGGGAATCGACTACACCTTC; size: NA; J: TRBJ1-2; V: TRBV20-1; D: NA
CDR3: CSASGRAGAFF; DNA: TGCAGTGCTAGCGGCAGGGCGGGGGCTTTCTTT; size: NA; J: TRBJ1-1; V: TRBV20-1; D: NA
CDR3: CASSYGTPSYNSPLHF; DNA: TGTGCCAGCAGTTACGGGACACCCTCCTATAATTCACCCCTCCACTTT; size: NA; J: TRBJ1-6; V: TRBV6-5; D: NA
CDR3: CASSLAGTYNEQFF; DNA: TGTGCCAGCAGTTTAGCGGGTACCTACAATGAGCAGTTCTTC; size: NA; J: TRBJ2-1; V: TRBV6-6; D: TRBD2
CDR3: CASSVGRGPSGEEAFF; DNA: TGTGCCAGCAGCGTAGGTCGAGGCCCCTCGGGGGAGGAGGCTTTCTTT; size: NA; J: TRBJ1-1; V: TRBV9; D: NA
CDR3: CASNLDPTGRKDEQYF; DNA: TGTGCCAGCAATTTAGACCCGACAGGAAGGAAGGACGAGCAGTACTTC; size: NA; J: TRBJ2-7; V: TRBV9; D: NA